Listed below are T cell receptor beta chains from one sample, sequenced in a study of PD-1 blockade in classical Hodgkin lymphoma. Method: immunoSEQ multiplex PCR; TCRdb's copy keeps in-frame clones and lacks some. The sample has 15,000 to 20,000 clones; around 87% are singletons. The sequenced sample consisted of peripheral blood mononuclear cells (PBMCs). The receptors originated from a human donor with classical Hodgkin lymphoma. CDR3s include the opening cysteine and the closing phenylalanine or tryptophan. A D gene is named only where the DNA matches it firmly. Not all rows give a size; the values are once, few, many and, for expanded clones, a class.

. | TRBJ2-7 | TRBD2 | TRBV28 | TGTGCCAGCAGTTTATTAGCGGGAGGATACGAGCAGTACTTC | CASSLLAGGYEQYF
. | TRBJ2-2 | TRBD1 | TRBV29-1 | TGCAGCGTTGGGACAGGGGTCAACACCGGGGAGCTGTTTTTT | CSVGTGVNTGELFF
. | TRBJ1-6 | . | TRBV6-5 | TGTGCCAGCAGTTACGGCGTGGGACGTAATAATTCACCCCTCCACTTT | CASSYGVGRNNSPLHF
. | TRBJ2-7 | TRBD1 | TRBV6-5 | TGTGCCAGCAGTTACTCGCGGGACAGGGGGCGGGAGCAGTACTTC | CASSYSRDRGREQYF
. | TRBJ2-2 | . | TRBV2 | TGTGCCAGCACAAGAAGCCCCCGACTAAACACCGGGGAGCTGTTTTTT | CASTRSPRLNTGELFF
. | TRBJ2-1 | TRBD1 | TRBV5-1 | TGCGCCAGCACCATTTTACCGGGACAGGGGGCCATTAGTGAGCAGTTCTTC | CASTILPGQGAISEQFF
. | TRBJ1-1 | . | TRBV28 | TGTGCCAGCAGGCAAGACAGGAACACTGAAGCTTTCTTT | CASRQDRNTEAFF
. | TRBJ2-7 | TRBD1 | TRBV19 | TGTGCCAGTAGTATAGGACAGGGGGCCGGGAGCGAGCAGTACTTC | CASSIGQGAGSEQYF
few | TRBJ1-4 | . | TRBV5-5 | TGTGCCAGCAGCCTGGAGGGGATCATAGGGGAAAAACTGTTTTTT | CASSLEGIIGEKLFF
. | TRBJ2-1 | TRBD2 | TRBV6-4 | TGTGCCAGCAGTGACACAGCGGGAAACTACAATGAGCAGTTCTTC | CASSDTAGNYNEQFF
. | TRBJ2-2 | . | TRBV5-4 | TGTGCCAGCAGCTTGCTGAAGGGAGGCGGGAACACCGGGGAGCTGTTTTTT | CASSLLKGGGNTGELFF
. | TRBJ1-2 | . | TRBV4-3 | TGCGCCAGCAGCCAAGAAAGGAGTGAGGACTATGGCTACACCTTC | CASSQERSEDYGYTF
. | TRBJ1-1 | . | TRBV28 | TGTGCCAGCACCCCCTTGAGGAACACTGAAGCTTTCTTT | CASTPLRNTEAFF
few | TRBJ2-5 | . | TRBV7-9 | TGTGCCAGCAGCTTGACGACAGGCGCACAGACCCAGTACTTC | CASSLTTGAQTQYF
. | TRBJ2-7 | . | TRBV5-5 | TGTGCCAGCAGCTCCTCACTAGCCGGAGCCTACGAGCAGTACTTC | CASSSSLAGAYEQYF
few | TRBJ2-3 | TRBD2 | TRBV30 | TGTGCCTGGAGGCCCGTGGCGGGAGGTGGAGATACGCAGTATTTT | CAWRPVAGGGDTQYF
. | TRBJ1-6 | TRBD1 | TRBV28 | TGTGCCACACAGGGGCTAGCGCCCCTCCACTTT | CATQGLAPLHF
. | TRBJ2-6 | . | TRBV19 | TGTGCCACGGGCGGGGAACATCTCTCTGGGGCCAACGTCCTGACTTTC | CATGGEHLSGANVLTF
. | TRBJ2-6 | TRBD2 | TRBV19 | TGTGCCAGTAGTATACAGGGAGGGGACCCTGGGGCCAACGTCCTGACTTTC | CASSIQGGDPGANVLTF
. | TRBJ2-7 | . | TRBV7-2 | TGTGCCAGCAGCTTAGCGCAGAGGAGGAGCTACGAGCAGTACTTC | CASSLAQRRSYEQYF